This T cell receptor (beta chain) is drawn from a study of esophageal squamous cell carcinoma under preoperative chemotherapy. About the research overall: Both tumor-infiltrating lymphocytes and peripheral blood T cells had their TCR repertoires profiled. Findings and limits, study-wide: After paclitaxel-nedaplatin, abundant clones were more likely to contract than amplify.

This clonotype was seen many times. Antigen: not known. As for time point: before preoperative PTX-NDP chemotherapy. From the PCR reads, TCRdb called clonotypes with MiXCR, one entry per CDR3 protein. The table shows roughly 30,000 distinct CDR3 sequences, with about half occurring only once. Germline CDR1 reads SEHNR; CDR2 reads FQNEAQ (reference sequence). V lost 5 bases, J lost 3 bases, and 11 bases lay in between. The CDR3 loop spans 14 amino acids. The sequence was collected from a human donor with esophageal squamous cell carcinoma. The donor label of this sample is uncertain. This material was obtained from a patient given preoperative chemotherapy. This chain joins TRBV7-9 and TRBJ2-1; no reliable D call. As DNA, the CDR3 is TGTGCCAGCAGCCATGGTGGGGACTACAATGAGCAGTTCTTC. Protein product: CASSHGGDYNEQFF.